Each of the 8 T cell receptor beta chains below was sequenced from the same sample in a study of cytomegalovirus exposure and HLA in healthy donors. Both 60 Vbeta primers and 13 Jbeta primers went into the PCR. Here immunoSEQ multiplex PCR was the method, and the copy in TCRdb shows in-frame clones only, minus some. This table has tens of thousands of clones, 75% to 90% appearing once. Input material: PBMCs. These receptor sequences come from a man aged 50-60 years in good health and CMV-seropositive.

DNA of the CDR3: TGCGCCAGCAGCCAAGATCGGGGACTAACATACGAGCAGTACTTC. It encodes CASSQDRGLTYEQYF. The chain carries TRBV4-3 and TRBJ2-7, with 7 bases that match TRBD2. Per the germline V gene, CDR1 is LGHNA and CDR2 is YSLEER. The CDR3 runs to 15 residues. The V segment lost 0 bases and the J segment 4 bases; nucleotides outside the gene matches: 6.

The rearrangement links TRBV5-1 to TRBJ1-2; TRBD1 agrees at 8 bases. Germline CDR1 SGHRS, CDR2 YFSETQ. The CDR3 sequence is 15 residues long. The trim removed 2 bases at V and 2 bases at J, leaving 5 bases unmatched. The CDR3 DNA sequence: TGCGCCAGCAGCTTCGACAGGGGAGGCAACTATGGCTACACCTTC. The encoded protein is CASSFDRGGNYGYTF.

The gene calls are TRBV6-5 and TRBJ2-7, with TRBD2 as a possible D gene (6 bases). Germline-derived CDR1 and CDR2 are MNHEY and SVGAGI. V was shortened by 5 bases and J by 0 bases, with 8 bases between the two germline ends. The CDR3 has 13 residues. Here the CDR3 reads CASSPGVSYEQYF. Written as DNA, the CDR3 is TGTGCCAGCAGTCCGGGGGTCTCCTACGAGCAGTACTTC.

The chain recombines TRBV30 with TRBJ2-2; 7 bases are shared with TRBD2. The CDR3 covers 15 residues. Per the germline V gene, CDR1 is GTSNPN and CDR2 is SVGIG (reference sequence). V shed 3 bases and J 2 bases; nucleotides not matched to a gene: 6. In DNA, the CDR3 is TGTGCCTGGAGCCCTGGGAGGGTAAACACCGGGGAGCTGTTTTTT. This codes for CAWSPGRVNTGELFF. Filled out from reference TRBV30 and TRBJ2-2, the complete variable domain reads SQTIHQWPATLVQPVGSPLSLECTVEGTSNPNLYWYRQAAGRGLQLLFYSVGIGQISSEVPQNLSASRPQDRQFILSSKKLLLSDSGFYLCAWSPGRVNTGELFFGEGSRLTVL.

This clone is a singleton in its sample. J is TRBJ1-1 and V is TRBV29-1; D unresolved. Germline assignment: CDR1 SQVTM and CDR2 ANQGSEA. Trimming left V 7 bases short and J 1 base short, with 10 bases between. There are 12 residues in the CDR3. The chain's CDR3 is CSAEGGNTEAFF. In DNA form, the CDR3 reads TGCAGCGCCGAGGGCGGGAACACTGAAGCTTTCTTT.

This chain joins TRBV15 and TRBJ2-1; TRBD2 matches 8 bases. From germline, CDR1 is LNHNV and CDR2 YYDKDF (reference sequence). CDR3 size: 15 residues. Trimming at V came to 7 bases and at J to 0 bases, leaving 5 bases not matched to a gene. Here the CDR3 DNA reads TGTGCCACCAAAATAGCGGGAAGCTCCTACAATGAGCAGTTCTTC. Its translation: CATKIAGSSYNEQFF.

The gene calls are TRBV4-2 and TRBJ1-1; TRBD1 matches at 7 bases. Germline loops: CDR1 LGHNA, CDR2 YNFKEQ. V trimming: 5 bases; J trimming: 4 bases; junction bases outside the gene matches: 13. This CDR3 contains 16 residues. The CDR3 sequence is CASSKRGTGVSTEAFF. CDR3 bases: TGTGCCAGCAGCAAAAGAGGAACAGGGGTGAGCACTGAAGCTTTCTTT.

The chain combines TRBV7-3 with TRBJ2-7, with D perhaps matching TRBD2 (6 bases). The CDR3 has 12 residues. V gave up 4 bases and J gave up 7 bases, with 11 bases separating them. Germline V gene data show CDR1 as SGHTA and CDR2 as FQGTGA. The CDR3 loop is CASSSGVGEQYF. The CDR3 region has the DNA TGTGCCAGCAGCTCGGGGGTCGGGGAGCAGTACTTC.